The entry below describes one TCR beta chain. These data come from a study of T-cell memory formation after mild COVID-19. TCRdb used MiXCR to reprocess the 5' RACE reads, holding one entry per CDR3 protein. The profile shows 500,000 to 550,000 distinct CDR3 sequences, around 21% of them singletons. The CDR3 is 16 amino acids. CDR1 SEHNR and CDR2 FQNEAQ come from the germline V gene (reference sequence). V dropped 4 bases and J dropped 0 bases, with 12 bases sitting between them. This TCR was recovered from an adult woman who had mild COVID-19 (a few samples of this study predate the infection). Cell type and time point are not known. The chain carries TRBV7-9 and TRBJ2-2; a possible D gene is TRBD1 (5 bases). Sequences were obtained from PBMCs or a T cell subset sorted from them (not recorded which). CDR3 in DNA: TGTGCCAGCAGCTCAAAAGGACAAACGAACACCGGGGAGCTGTTTTTT. Translated: CASSSKGQTNTGELFF.